A single sample is the source of the 10 T cell receptor beta chains below, sequenced in a study of T-cell memory formation after mild COVID-19. In TCRdb, the 5' RACE reads were re-called with MiXCR into one record per CDR3 protein. This sample has approximately 350,000 distinct CDR3 sequences, with around 27% found just once. Input material: PBMCs or a T cell subset sorted from them (not recorded which). Receptor source: an adult woman who had mild COVID-19 (a few samples of this study predate the infection). Cell type and time point are not known.

This clonotype has a handful of counts. CDR3 nucleotide sequence: TGTGCCAGCAGTTTAACCCCAGAGACCCAGTACTTC. Amino acids: CASSLTPETQYF. The V gene is TRBV12-3 or TRBV12-4, the J gene TRBJ2-5; D is ambiguous. The CDR3 has 12 residues. V lost 2 bases and J lost 4, with 5 bases in between.

This clonotype was counted only a few times. The gene calls are TRBV5-1 and TRBJ1-1; a possible D gene is TRBD1 (6 bases). V shed 5 bases and J shed 6 bases, with 11 bases lying between them. In germline, CDR1 is SGHRS, CDR2 YFSETQ. The CDR3 has 12 residues. CDR3 DNA sequence: TGCGCCAGCAGGCAGGGGACTGCTGAAGCTTTCTTT. It yields the protein CASRQGTAEAFF.

J is TRBJ2-3 and V is TRBV7-2; 8 nucleotides match TRBD2. Germline assignment: CDR1 SGHTA and CDR2 FQGNSA. The CDR3 contains 15 residues. V shed 2 bases and J 4 bases; nucleotides not matched to a gene: 5. The CDR3 loop reads CASSLRSGVPDTQYF. The DNA for the CDR3 is TGTGCCAGCAGCTTACGTAGCGGGGTCCCAGATACGCAGTATTTT.

This clonotype has only a few counts. The chain employs TRBV4-1 and TRBJ2-7; 9 positions match TRBD1. Germline trimming cut 0 bases from V and 8 bases from J; bases unmatched to any gene: 8. CDR1 and CDR2 (germline): MGHRA, YSYEKL. The CDR3 has 15 amino acids. Here the CDR3 reads CASSQDNDRGRKQYF. The CDR3 DNA is TGCGCCAGCAGCCAAGATAACGACAGGGGGAGGAAGCAGTACTTC.

This clonotype was recorded a few times. This sequence joins TRBV24-1 and TRBJ2-3, with D possibly matching TRBD2 (6 bases). V was pared by 5 bases and J by 4 bases, with 9 bases between. There are 13 residues in the CDR3. CDR1 and CDR2 from the germline V gene are KGHDR and SFDVKD. The CDR3 spells CATSVGGPDTQYF. DNA for the CDR3: TGTGCCACCAGTGTCGGGGGACCAGATACGCAGTATTTT.

The chain uses TRBV7-9 and TRBJ1-1; D remains ambiguous. The CDR3 spans 15 residues. Germline V gene sequence: CDR1 SEHNR, CDR2 FQNEAQ (reference sequence). V gave up 3 bases and J gave up 1 base, with 12 bases separating them. CDR3 protein: CASSFYQAPNTEAFF. The CDR3 region has the DNA TGTGCCAGCAGCTTTTACCAGGCCCCGAACACTGAAGCTTTCTTT.

This clonotype was seen more than once but under ten times. The genes are TRBV7-9 and TRBJ2-1; D gene unclear. CDR3 size: 15 residues. The V gene's germline CDR1 is SEHNR and CDR2 FQNEAQ (reference sequence). Trimming stripped 1 base from V and 7 bases from J, with 14 bases between. CDR3 nucleotide sequence: TGTGCCAGCAGCTTAGTCATCCGGTTTCGGAATGAGCAGTTCTTC. Translated, it gives CASSLVIRFRNEQFF. Complete variable domain (other parts from reference TRBV7-9 and TRBJ2-1): DTGVSQNPRHKITKRGQNVTFRCDPISEHNRLYWYRQTLGQGPEFLTYFQNEAQLEKSRLLSDRFSAERPKGSFSTLEIQRTEQGDSAMYLCASSLVIRFRNEQFFGPGTRLTVL.

The sample holds a few counts of this clonotype. This chain links TRBV6-5 with TRBJ1-4; possible D gene TRBD1, 6 bases. The V gene lost 2 bases and the J gene lost 8 bases, with 9 bases spanning the gap. This CDR3 contains 13 residues. Per the germline V gene, CDR1 is MNHEY and CDR2 is SVGAGI. The CDR3 region has the DNA TGTGCCAGCAGTTACAGGGGGGGCGAAAAACTGTTTTTT. The encoded protein is CASSYRGGEKLFF.

This clonotype was picked up a small number of times. The V call is TRBV27, the J call TRBJ2-7; D tentatively fits TRBD1 or TRBD2 (5 bases each). This CDR3 is built from 15 residues. The germline V and J ends were trimmed by 8 bases and 1 base, with 18 bases remaining between them. Per germline, CDR1 MNHEY and CDR2 SMNVEV (reference sequence). CDR3 nucleotides: TGTGCCAGCTCGGGAACAGGCAACCCATCCTACGAGCAGTACTTC. Encoded protein: CASSGTGNPSYEQYF.

The V and J genes are TRBV6-1 and TRBJ2-5; D is tentatively TRBD1 or TRBD2 (5 bases each). V lost 6 bases to trimming and J lost 3 bases, with 11 bases between them. CDR3 length: 13 amino acids. Germline V gene sequence: CDR1 MNHNS, CDR2 SASEGT. The chain's CDR3 is CASRVGEKETQYF. CDR3 DNA sequence: TGTGCCAGCAGGGTGGGGGAGAAAGAGACCCAGTACTTC.